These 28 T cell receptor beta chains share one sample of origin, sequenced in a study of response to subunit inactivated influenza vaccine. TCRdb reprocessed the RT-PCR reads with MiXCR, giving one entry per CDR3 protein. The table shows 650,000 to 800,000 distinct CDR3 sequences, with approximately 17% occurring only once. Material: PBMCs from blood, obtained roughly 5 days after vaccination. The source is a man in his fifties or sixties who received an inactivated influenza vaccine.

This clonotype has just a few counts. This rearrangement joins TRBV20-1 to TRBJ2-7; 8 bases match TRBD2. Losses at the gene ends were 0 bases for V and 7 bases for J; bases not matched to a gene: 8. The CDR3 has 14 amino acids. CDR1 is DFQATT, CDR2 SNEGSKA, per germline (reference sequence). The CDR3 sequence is CSARDSAGVAEQYF. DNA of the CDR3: TGCAGTGCTAGAGATTCAGCGGGAGTGGCGGAGCAGTACTTC.

CDR3: CASSSIQDSGGGETQYF. Written as DNA, the CDR3 is TGCGCCAGCAGTTCCATCCAGGACAGTGGCGGGGGAGAGACCCAGTACTTC. This chain connects TRBV5-1 to TRBJ2-5, with a weak D call TRBD2 (7 bases). The CDR3 totals 17 residues. The germline V gene encodes CDR1 SGHRS and CDR2 YFSETQ. V lost 5 bases and J lost 4, with 24 bases in between.

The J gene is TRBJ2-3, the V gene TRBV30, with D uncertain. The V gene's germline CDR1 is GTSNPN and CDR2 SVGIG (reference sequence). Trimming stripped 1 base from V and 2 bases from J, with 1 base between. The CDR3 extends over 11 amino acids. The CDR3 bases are TGTGCCTGGAGTGCCACAGATACGCAGTATTTT. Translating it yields CAWSATDTQYF.

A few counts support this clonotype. This CDR3 is CSARDATSGSLYNEQFF. The DNA for the CDR3 is TGCAGTGCTAGAGATGCGACTAGCGGGAGTTTGTACAATGAGCAGTTCTTC. V and J are TRBV20-1 and TRBJ2-1; TRBD2 agrees at 12 bases. Germline V gene data show CDR1 as DFQATT and CDR2 as SNEGSKA (reference sequence). There are 17 residues in the CDR3. After removal of 0 bases from V and 4 bases from J, the junction contained 7 bases not matched to a gene.

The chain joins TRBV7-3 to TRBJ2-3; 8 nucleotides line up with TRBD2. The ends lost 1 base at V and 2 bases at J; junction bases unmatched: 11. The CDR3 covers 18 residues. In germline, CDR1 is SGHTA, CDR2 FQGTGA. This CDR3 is CASSLSPNLAGSTDTQYF. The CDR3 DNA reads TGTGCCAGCAGCTTAAGCCCTAACCTAGCGGGTTCCACAGATACGCAGTATTTT.

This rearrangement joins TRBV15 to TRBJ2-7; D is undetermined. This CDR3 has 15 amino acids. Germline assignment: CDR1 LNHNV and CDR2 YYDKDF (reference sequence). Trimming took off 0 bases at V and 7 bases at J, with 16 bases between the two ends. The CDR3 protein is CATSRDSAALREQYF. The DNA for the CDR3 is TGTGCCACCAGCAGAGATTCAGCAGCCCTAAGGGAGCAGTACTTC.

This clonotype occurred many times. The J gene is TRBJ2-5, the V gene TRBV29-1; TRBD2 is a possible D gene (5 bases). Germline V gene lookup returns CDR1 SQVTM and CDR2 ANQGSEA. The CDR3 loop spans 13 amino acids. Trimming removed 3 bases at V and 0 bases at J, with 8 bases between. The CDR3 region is CSVDRGNQETQYF. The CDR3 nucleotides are TGCAGCGTTGATCGAGGGAACCAAGAGACCCAGTACTTC.

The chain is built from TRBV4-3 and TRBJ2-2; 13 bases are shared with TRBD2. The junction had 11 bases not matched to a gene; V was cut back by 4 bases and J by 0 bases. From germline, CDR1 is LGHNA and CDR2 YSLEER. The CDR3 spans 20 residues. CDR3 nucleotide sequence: TGCGCCAGCAGCCCTCACAGCACTAGCGGGAGGGTTTCGAACACCGGGGAGCTGTTTTTT. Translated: CASSPHSTSGRVSNTGELFF.

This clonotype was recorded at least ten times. The CDR3 loop reads CASSLAGTGNEQFF. Written as DNA, the CDR3 is TGTGCCAGCAGCTTAGCTGGGACGGGCAATGAGCAGTTCTTC. The chain combines TRBV7-2 with TRBJ2-1, with D tentatively TRBD1 or TRBD2 (5 bases each). The CDR3 length is 14 residues. V was pared by 0 bases and J by 6 bases, with 9 bases between. Germline loops: CDR1 SGHTA, CDR2 FQGNSA.

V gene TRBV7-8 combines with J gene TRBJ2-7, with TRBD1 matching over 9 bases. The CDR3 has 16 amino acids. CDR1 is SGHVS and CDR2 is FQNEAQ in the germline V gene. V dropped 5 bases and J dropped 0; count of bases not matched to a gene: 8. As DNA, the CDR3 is TGTGCCAGCAGCCCTCGGGGACAGGGCAGCTCCTACGAGCAGTACTTC. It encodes CASSPRGQGSSYEQYF. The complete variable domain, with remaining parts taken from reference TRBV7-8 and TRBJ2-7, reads GAGVSQSPRYKVAKRGQDVALRCDPISGHVSLFWYQQALGQGPEFLTYFQNEAQLDKSGLPSDRFFAERPEGSVSTLKIQRTQQEDSAVYLCASSPRGQGSSYEQYFGPGTRLTVT.

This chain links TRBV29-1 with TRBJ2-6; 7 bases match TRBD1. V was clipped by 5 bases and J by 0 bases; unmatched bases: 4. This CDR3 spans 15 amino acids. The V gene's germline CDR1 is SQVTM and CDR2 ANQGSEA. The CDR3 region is CSVSTGSSGANVLTF. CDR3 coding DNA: TGCAGCGTTTCGACAGGGAGCTCTGGGGCCAACGTCCTGACTTTC.

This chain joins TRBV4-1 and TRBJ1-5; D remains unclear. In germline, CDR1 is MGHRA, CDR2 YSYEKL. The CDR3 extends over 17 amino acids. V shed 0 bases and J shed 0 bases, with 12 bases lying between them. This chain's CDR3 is CASSQDPVRNSNQPQHF. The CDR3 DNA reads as TGCGCCAGCAGCCAAGATCCGGTCCGAAATAGCAATCAGCCCCAGCATTTT.

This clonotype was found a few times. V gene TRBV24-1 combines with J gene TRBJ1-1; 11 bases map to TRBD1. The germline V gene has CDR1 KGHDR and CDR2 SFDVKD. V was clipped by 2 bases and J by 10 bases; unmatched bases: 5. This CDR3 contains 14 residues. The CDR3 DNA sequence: TGTGCCACCAGTGATTCATACGGGACAGGGGGAGCTTTCTTT. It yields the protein CATSDSYGTGGAFF.

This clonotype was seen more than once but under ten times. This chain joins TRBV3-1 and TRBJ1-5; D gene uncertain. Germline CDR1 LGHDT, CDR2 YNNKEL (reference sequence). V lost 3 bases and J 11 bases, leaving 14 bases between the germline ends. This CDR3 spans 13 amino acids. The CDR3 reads CASSQSPGSSQHF. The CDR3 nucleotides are TGTGCCAGCAGCCAGTCTCCGGGTTCTTCCCAGCATTTT.

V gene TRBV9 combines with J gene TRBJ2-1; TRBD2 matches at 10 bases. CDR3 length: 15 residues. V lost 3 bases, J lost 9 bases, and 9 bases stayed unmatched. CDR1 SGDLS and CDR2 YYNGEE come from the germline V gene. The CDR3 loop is CASSGSSGSHGEQFF. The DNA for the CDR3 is TGTGCCAGCAGCGGATCTAGCGGGAGCCATGGTGAGCAGTTCTTC.

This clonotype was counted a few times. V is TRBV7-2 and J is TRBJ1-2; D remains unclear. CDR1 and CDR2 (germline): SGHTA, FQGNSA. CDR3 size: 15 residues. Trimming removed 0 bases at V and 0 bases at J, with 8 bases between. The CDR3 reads CASSLALTANYGYTF. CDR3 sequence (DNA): TGTGCCAGCAGCTTAGCGCTGACGGCTAACTATGGCTACACCTTC.

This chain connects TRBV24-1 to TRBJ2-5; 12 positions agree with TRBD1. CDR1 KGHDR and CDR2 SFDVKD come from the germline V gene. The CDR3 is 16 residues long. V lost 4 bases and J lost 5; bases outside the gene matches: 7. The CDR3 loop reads CATSDTGQGARETQYF. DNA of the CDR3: TGTGCCACCAGTGACACGGGACAGGGGGCTCGGGAGACCCAGTACTTC.

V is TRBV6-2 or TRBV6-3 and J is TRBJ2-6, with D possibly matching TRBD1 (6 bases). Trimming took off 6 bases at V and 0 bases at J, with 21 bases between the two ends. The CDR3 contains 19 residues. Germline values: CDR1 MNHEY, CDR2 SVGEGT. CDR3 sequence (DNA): TGTGCCAGCAGGACGACCACGGGACATTCGATCTCTGGGGCCAACGTCCTGACTTTC. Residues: CASRTTTGHSISGANVLTF.

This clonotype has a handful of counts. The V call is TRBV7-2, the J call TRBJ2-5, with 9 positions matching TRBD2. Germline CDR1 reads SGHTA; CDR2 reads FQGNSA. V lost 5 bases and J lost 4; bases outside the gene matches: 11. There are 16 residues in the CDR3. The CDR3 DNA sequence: TGTGCCAGCAGCCCGGGGGGTAGCGGGAGTGGAGAGACCCAGTACTTC. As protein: CASSPGGSGSGETQYF.

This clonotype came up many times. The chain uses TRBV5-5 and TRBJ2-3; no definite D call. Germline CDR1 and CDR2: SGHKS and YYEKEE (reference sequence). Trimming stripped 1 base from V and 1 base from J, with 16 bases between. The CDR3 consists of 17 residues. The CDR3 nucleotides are TGTGCCAGCAGCTTGCTTTCAGGCCTCACTCGCACAGATACGCAGTATTTT. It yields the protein CASSLLSGLTRTDTQYF.

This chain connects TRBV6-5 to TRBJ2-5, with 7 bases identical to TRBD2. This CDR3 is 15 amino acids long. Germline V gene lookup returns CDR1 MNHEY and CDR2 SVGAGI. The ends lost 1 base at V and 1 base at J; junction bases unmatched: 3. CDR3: CASSYWGGLQETQYF. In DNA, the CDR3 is TGTGCCAGCAGTTACTGGGGGGGACTCCAAGAGACCCAGTACTTC.

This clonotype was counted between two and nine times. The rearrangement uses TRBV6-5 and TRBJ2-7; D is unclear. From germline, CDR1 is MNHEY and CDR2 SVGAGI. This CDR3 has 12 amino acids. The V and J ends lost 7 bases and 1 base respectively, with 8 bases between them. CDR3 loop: CASIGSSYEQYF. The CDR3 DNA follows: TGTGCCAGCATAGGCAGTTCCTACGAGCAGTACTTC.

CDR3 bases: TGTGCCAGCAGCTCGAGACGGCTCTATGGCTACACCTTC. Its protein is CASSSRRLYGYTF. V gene TRBV7-2 combines with J gene TRBJ1-2; D not certain. CDR1 and CDR2 from the germline V gene are SGHTA and FQGNSA. The V end was cut by 4 bases, the J end by 4 bases, with 10 bases between. This CDR3 comprises 13 residues.

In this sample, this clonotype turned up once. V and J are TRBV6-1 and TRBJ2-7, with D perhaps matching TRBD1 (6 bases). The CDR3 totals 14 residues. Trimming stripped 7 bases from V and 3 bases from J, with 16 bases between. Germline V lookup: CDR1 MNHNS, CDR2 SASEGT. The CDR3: CASNPGIGGYEQYF. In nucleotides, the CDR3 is TGTGCCAGCAACCCCGGGATAGGGGGCTACGAGCAGTACTTC.

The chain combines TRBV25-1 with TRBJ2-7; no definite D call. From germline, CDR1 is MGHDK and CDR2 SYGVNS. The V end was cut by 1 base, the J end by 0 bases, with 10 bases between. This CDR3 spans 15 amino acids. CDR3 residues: CASSEWKGNSYEQYF. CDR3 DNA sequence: TGTGCCAGCAGTGAATGGAAAGGGAACTCCTACGAGCAGTACTTC.

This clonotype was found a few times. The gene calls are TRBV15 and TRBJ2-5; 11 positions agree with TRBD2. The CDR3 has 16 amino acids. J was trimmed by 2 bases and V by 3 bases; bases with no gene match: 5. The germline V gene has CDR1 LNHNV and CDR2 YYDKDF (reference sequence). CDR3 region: CATSSGLAGVQETQYF. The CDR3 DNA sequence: TGTGCCACCAGCAGCGGACTAGCGGGCGTTCAAGAGACCCAGTACTTC.

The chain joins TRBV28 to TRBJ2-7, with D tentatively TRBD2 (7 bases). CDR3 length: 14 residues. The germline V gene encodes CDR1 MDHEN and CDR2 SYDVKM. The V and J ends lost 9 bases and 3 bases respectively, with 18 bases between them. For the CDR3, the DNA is TGTGCCAGTATGAGGGGGGGCCGCAGCTACGAGCAGTACTTC. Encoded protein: CASMRGGRSYEQYF.

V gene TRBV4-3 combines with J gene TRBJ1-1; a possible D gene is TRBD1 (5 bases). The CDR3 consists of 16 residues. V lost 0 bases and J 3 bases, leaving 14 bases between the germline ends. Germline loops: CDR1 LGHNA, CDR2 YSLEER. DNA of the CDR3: TGCGCCAGCAGCCAAGATACGGGGCCCCAGGACACTGAAGCTTTCTTT. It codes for CASSQDTGPQDTEAFF.